This entry concerns a single T cell receptor (beta chain). Its antigen remains unknown. The sample contains more than one DNA sequence encoding this CDR3. This CDR3 comprises 17 residues. From germline, CDR1 is KGHSH and CDR2 LQKENI. The J segment lost 2 bases and the V segment lost 1 base, leaving 6 bases of the junction unmatched. The data belong to a study of shared clonotypes between healthy human individuals. Study conclusions and caveats: Rarefaction showed sorted-subset sequencing was incomplete despite large depth. It was the few donors that limited the genetic and exposure-history diversity represented.

TCRdb's copy holds only in-frame clones and misses some; the assay was immunoSEQ multiplex PCR. The table shows some 1.4 million clones, with 95% to 97% occurring only once. CD4+ cell separation produced CD45RA+ naive and CD45RA-negative memory subsets. This rearrangement joins TRBV18 to TRBJ2-7; 12 positions match TRBD2. The sample was naive CD4+ T cells sorted from blood. Subset denoted: CD45RA+ positively selected. This receptor was taken from a man between 25 and 39 years old in good health. The CDR3 sequence is CASSPLSLAGGPYEQYF. The DNA for the CDR3 is TGTGCCAGCTCACCACTATCCCTAGCGGGAGGGCCCTACGAGCAGTACTTC.